A selection of T cell receptor beta chains follows, all from one sample in a study of T cell repertoires in cytomegalovirus infection. One entry per CDR3 protein results from TCRdb running MiXCR on the reads. The sample includes about 260,000 distinct CDR3 sequences, roughly 13% of them seen just once. The sample was PBMCs. Receptor source: a human donor in good health (CMV status not recorded). Some clones in this sample may be carry-over from other donors' samples. Each CDR3 is given with its conserved first and last residue. A D gene is named only where the DNA matches it firmly. A clone size is listed for some rows: how often the clone was seen (once, few, many), or a class if it is expanded.

j_gene | d_gene | v_gene | len | abundance | CDR3nt | CDR3aa
TRBJ2-3 | - | TRBV20-1 | 16 | - | TGCAGTGCTAGACTTGACAGATTTGTTTCCACAGATACGCAGTATTTT | CSARLDRFVSTDTQYF
TRBJ2-1 | - | TRBV7-2 | 15 | many | TGTGCCAGCAGCGCCCCCTTTAACCCCACAAATGAGCAGTTCTTC | CASSAPFNPTNEQFF
TRBJ2-5 | TRBD2 | TRBV11-2 | 15 | many | TGTGCCAGCAGCTCTCTAGCGGGGGACCAAGAGACCCAGTACTTC | CASSSLAGDQETQYF
TRBJ2-2 | TRBD2 | TRBV10-3 | 14 | many | TGTGCCATCAGTGGAAGGGAGGGGACCGGGGAGCTGTTTTTT | CAISGREGTGELFF
TRBJ2-2 | - | TRBV7-9 | 15 | medium-sized | TGTGCCAGCAGCGACAGAGCCCCCCACACCGGGGAGCTGTTTTTT | CASSDRAPHTGELFF
TRBJ1-1 | - | TRBV11-2 | 13 | few | TGTGCCAGCAGCCCGGGACCCCTTACCGAAGCTTTCTTT | CASSPGPLTEAFF
TRBJ1-2 | - | TRBV18 | 13 | - | TGTGCCAGCTCACCGGGGGCTAACTATGGCTACACCTTC | CASSPGANYGYTF
TRBJ2-2 | TRBD2 | TRBV7-8 | 20 | many | TGTGCCAGCAGCCCTTACGGGACTAGCGGGAGACGACGGGGCACCGGGGAGCTGTTTTTT | CASSPYGTSGRRRGTGELFF
TRBJ2-7 | - | TRBV20-1 | 12 | many | TGCAGTGCTAGAACATCAGGGTTCGAGCAGTACTTC | CSARTSGFEQYF
TRBJ2-7 | - | TRBV5-6 | 12 | many | TGTGCCAGCAGCTCCCGGGACTACGAGCAGTACTTC | CASSSRDYEQYF
TRBJ2-3 | TRBD2 | TRBV3-1 | 15 | many | TGTGCCAGCAGCCAACTCGGACTAGCGGGAGAGGGGCAGTATTTT | CASSQLGLAGEGQYF
TRBJ2-1 | - | TRBV7-2 | 14 | many | TGTGCCAGCAGCTTAGCTCACAGATACAATGAGCAGTTCTTC | CASSLAHRYNEQFF
TRBJ2-7 | - | TRBV7-8 | 14 | many | TGTGCCAGCAGCTTAGCGCTAACCGGGACCGAGCAGTACTTC | CASSLALTGTEQYF
TRBJ2-5 | TRBD1 | TRBV7-2 | 14 | many | TGTGCCAGCAGCCCCAGACAGGGGCTCGAGACCCAGTACTTC | CASSPRQGLETQYF
TRBJ2-5 | - | TRBV6-5 | 13 | many | TGTGCCAGCAGTCGACAGAGAAGGGAGACCCAGTACTTC | CASSRQRRETQYF
TRBJ2-7 | - | TRBV7-2 | 13 | many | TGTGCCAGCAGCTTATCGGAATCCTACGAGCAGTACTTC | CASSLSESYEQYF
TRBJ1-1 | - | TRBV5-6 | 15 | few | TGTGCCAGCAGCTTGGGATGGGGTGGGGGGACTGAAGCTTTCTTT | CASSLGWGGGTEAFF
TRBJ1-2 | - | TRBV19 | 14 | few | TGTGCCAGTAGTACCTCGACAGTAAACTATGGCTACACCTTC | CASSTSTVNYGYTF
TRBJ1-1 | TRBD1 | TRBV20-1 | 13 | few | TGCAGTGCTGGGAGGGGGCGCGACACTGAAGCTTTCTTT | CSAGRGRDTEAFF
TRBJ2-3 | - | TRBV20-1 | 13 | many | TGCAGTGCCGCGAAAAGTGGAGCAGATACGCAGTATTTT | CSAAKSGADTQYF
TRBJ2-1 | - | TRBV7-3 | 12 | many | TGTGCCAGCAGCTTACTAGGACTTGAGCAGTTCTTC | CASSLLGLEQFF
TRBJ2-3 | - | TRBV20-1 | 12 | few | TGCAGCAATAGCGGTCCCACAGATACGCAGTATTTT | CSNSGPTDTQYF
TRBJ2-6 | TRBD2 | TRBV20-1 | 16 | once | TGCAGTGCTAGTACTAGCGGGGTCTCTGGGGCCAACGTCCTGACTTTC | CSASTSGVSGANVLTF
TRBJ1-4 | - | TRBV7-9 | 14 | few | TGTGCCAGCAGCTCCTCAGGGAAGGATGAAAAACTGTTTTTT | CASSSSGKDEKLFF
TRBJ2-3 | - | TRBV5-4 | 12 | - | TGTGCCAGCAGCTTGGAGGTAGATACGCAGTATTTT | CASSLEVDTQYF
TRBJ2-3 | - | TRBV11-3 | 12 | many | TGTGCCAGCAGCAAAGACAGGCTGGCGCAGTATTTT | CASSKDRLAQYF
TRBJ2-4 | - | TRBV5-4 | 13 | few | TGTGCCAGCACCCCGGACAGCGAAAACATTCAGTACTTC | CASTPDSENIQYF
TRBJ1-5 | - | TRBV19 | 14 | - | TGTGCCAGTAGTATCGCCGCTCTCCAGGGCTCCCAGCATTTT | CASSIAALQGSQHF
TRBJ2-1 | TRBD2 | TRBV20-1 | 15 | - | TGCAGTGCAAAGGAGCGGGAGGGGGTCCTCAATGAGCAGTTCTTC | CSAKEREGVLNEQFF
TRBJ2-3 | TRBD1 | TRBV6-4 | 15 | many | TGTGCCAGCAGTGGGACAGGGGGCGGCACAGATACGCAGTATTTT | CASSGTGGGTDTQYF